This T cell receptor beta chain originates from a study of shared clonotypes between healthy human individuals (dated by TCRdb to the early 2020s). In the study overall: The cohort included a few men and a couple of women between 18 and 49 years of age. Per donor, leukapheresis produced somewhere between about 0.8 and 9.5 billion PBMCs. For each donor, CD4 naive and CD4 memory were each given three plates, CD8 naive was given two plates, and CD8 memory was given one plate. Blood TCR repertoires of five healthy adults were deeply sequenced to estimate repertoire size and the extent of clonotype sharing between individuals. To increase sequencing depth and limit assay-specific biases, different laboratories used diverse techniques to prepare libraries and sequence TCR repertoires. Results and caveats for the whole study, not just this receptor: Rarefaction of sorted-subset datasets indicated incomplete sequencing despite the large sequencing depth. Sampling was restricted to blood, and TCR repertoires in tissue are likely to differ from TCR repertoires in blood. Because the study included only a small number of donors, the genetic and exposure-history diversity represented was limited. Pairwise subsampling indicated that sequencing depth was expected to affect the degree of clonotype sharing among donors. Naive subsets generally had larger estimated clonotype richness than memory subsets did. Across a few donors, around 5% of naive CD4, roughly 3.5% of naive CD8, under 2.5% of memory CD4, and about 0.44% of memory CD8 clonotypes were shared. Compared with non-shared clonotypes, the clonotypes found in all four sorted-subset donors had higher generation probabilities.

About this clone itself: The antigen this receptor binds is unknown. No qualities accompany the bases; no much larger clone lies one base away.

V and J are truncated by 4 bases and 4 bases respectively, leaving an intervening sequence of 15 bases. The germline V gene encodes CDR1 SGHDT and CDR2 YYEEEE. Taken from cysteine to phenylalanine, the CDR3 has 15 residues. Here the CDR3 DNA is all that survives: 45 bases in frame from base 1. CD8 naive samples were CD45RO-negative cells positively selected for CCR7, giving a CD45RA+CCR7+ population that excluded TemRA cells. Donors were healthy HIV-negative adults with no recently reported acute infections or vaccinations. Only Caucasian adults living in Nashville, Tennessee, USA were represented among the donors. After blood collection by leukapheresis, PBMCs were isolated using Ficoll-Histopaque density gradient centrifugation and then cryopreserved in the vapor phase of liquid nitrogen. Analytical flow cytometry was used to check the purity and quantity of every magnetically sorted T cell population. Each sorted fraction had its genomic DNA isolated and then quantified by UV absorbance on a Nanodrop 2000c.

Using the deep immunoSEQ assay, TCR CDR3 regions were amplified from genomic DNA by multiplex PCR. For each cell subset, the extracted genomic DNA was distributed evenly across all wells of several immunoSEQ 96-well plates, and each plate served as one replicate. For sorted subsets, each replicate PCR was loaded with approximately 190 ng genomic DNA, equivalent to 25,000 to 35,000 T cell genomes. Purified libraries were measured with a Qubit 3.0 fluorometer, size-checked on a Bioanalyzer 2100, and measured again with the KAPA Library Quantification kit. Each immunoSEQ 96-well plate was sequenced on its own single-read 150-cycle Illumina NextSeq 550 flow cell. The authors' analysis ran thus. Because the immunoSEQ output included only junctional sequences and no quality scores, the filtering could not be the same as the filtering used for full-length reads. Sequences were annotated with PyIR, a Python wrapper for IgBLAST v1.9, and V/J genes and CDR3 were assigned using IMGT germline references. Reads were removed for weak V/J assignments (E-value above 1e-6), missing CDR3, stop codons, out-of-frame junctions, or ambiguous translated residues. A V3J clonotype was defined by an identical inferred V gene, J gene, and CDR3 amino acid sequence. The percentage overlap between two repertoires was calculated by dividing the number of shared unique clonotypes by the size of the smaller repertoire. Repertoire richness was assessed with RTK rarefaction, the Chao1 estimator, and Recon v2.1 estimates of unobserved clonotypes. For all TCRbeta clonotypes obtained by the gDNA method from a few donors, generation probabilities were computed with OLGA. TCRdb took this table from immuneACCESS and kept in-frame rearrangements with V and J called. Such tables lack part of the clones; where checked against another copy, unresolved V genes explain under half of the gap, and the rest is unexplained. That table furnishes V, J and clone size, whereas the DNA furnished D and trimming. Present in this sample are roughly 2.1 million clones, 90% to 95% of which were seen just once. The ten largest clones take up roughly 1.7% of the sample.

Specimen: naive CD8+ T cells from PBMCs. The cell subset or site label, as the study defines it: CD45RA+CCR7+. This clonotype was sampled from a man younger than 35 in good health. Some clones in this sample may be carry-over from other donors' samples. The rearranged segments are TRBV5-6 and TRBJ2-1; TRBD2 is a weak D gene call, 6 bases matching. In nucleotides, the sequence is TGTGCCAGCAGCAGCACAGTGGGGGGATACAATGAGCAGTTCTTC. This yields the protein CASSSTVGGYNEQFF.